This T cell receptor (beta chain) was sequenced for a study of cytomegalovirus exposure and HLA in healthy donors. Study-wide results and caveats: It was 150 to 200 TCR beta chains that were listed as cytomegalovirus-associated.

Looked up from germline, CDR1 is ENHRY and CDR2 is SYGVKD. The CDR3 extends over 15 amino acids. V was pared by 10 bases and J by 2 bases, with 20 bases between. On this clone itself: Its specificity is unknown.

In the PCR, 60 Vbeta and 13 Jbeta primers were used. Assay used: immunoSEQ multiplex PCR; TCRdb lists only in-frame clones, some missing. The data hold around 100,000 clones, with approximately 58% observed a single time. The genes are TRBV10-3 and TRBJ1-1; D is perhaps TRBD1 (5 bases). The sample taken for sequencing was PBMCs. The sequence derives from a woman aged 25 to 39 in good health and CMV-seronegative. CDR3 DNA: TGTGCCACAAAAGCGGGGCTAGCCTCAAACACTGAAGCTTTCTTT. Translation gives CATKAGLASNTEAFF.